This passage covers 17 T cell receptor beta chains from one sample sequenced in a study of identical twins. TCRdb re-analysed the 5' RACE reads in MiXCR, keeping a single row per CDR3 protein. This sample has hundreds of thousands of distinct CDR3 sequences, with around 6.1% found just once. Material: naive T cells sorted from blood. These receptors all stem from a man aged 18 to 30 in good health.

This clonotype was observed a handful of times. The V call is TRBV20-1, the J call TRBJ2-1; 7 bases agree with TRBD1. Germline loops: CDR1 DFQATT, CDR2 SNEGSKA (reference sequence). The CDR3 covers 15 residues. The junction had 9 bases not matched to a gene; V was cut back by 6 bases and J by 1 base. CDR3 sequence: CSANPTGPSYNEQFF. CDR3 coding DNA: TGCAGTGCGAATCCGACAGGGCCGTCCTACAATGAGCAGTTCTTC.

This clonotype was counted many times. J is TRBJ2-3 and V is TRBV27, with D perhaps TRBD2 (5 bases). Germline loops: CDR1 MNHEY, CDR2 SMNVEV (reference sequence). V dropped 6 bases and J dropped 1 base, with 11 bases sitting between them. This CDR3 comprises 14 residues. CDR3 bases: TGTGCCAGCAGCTCCGGGGTGGGCACAGATACGCAGTATTTT. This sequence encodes CASSSGVGTDTQYF.

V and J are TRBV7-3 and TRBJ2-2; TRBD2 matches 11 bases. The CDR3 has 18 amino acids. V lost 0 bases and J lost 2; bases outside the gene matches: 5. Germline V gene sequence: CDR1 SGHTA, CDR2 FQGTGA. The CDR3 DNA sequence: TGTGCCAGCAGCTTAACGCTCCTAGCGGGAGGAAACACCGGGGAGCTGTTTTTT. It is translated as CASSLTLLAGGNTGELFF.

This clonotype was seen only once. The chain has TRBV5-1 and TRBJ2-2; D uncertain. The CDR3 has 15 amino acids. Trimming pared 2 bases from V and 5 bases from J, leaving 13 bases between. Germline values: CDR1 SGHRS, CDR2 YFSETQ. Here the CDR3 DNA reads TGCGCCAGCAGCTTCTCCTCGGCCCCGACCGGGGAGCTGTTTTTT. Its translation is CASSFSSAPTGELFF.

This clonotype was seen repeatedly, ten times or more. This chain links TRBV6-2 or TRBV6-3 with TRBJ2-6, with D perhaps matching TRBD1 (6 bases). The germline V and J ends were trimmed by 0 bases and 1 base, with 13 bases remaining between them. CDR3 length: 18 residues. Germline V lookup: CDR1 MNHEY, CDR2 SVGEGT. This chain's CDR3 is CASSYSQGFGSGANVLTF. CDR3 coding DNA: TGTGCCAGCAGTTACTCTCAGGGGTTTGGTTCTGGGGCCAACGTCCTGACTTTC.

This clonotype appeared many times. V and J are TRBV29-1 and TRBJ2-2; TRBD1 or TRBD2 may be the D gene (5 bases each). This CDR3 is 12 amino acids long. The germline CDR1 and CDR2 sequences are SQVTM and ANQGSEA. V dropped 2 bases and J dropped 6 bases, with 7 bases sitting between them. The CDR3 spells CSVELGAGELFF. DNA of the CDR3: TGCAGCGTTGAATTGGGGGCCGGGGAGCTGTTTTTT.

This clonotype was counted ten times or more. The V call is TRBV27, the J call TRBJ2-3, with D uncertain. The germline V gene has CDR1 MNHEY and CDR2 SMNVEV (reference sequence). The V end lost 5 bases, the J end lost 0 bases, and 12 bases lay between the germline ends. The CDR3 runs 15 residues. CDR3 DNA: TGTGCCAGCAGTCTACAGAGCTATAGCACAGATACGCAGTATTTT. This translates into CASSLQSYSTDTQYF.

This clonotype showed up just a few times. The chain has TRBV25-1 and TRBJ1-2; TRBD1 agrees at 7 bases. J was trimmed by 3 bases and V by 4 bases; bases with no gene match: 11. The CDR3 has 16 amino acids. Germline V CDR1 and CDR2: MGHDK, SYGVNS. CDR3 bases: TGTGCCAGCAGTGGCTGGACAGGACGGAGGGACTATGGCTACACCTTC. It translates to CASSGWTGRRDYGYTF.

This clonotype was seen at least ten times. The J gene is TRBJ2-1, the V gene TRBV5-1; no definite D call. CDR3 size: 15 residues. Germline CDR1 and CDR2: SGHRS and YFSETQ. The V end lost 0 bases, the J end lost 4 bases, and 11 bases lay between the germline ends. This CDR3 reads CASSLARSSYNEQFF. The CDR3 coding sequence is TGCGCCAGCAGCTTGGCAAGGTCTTCGTACAATGAGCAGTTCTTC.

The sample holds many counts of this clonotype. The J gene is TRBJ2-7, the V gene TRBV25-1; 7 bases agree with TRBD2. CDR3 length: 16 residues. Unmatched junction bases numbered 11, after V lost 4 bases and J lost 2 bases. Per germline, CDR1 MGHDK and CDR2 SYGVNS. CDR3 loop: CASSGFGLADTYEQYV. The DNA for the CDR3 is TGTGCCAGCAGTGGTTTCGGGCTAGCGGATACCTACGAGCAGTACGTC.

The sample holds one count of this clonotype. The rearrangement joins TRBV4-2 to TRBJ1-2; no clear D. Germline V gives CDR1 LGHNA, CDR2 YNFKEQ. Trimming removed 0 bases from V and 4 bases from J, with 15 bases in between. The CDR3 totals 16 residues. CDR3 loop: CASSQDPTPELYGYTF. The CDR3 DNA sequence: TGTGCCAGCAGCCAAGACCCTACACCCGAACTCTATGGCTACACCTTC.

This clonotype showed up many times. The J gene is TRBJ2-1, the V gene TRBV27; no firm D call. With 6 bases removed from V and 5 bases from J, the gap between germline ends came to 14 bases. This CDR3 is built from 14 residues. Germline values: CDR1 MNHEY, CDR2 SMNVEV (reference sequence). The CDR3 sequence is CASSQGPWHNEQFF. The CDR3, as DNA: TGTGCCAGCAGCCAAGGGCCCTGGCACAATGAGCAGTTCTTC.

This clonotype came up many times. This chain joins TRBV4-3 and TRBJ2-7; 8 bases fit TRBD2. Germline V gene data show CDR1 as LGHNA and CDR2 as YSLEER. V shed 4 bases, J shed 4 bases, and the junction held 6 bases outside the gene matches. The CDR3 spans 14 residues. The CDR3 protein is CASSPTSGTYEQYF. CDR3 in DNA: TGCGCCAGCAGCCCAACTAGCGGAACGTACGAGCAGTACTTC.

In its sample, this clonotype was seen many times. The CDR3 DNA is TGTGCCAGCAGTGAAGTGGACTTCGGAGAGATAGATACGCAGTATTTT. Protein sequence: CASSEVDFGEIDTQYF. This chain uses TRBV2 with TRBJ2-3; possible D gene TRBD2, 5 bases. This CDR3 comprises 16 residues. V was shortened by 1 base and J by 5 bases, with 16 bases between the two germline ends. Germline CDR1 SNHLY, CDR2 FYNNEI.

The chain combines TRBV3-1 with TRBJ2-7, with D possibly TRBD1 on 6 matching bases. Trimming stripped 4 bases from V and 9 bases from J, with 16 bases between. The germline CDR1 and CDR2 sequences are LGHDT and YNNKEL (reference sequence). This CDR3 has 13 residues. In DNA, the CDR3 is TGTGCCAGCAGCCCCCACAGGGACGGCGTGCAGTACTTC. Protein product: CASSPHRDGVQYF.

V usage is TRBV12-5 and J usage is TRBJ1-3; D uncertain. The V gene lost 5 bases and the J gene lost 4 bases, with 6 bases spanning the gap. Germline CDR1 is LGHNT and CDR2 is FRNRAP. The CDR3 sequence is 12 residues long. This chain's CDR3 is CASGPWGNTIYF. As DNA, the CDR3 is TGTGCTAGTGGTCCTTGGGGAAACACCATATATTTT.

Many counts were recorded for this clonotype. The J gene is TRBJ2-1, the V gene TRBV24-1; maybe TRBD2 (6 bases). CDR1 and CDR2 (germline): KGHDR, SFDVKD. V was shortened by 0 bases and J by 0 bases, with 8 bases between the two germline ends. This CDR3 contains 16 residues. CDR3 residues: CATSDLGSGSYNEQFF. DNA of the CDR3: TGTGCCACCAGTGATTTGGGTAGCGGCTCCTACAATGAGCAGTTCTTC.